Listed below are T cell receptor beta chains from one sample, sequenced in a study of T-cell memory formation after mild COVID-19. MiXCR was run by TCRdb on the 5' RACE reads, yielding one entry per CDR3 protein. This table holds 500,000 to 600,000 distinct CDR3 sequences, about a sixth found once. The sequenced sample consisted of PBMCs or a T cell subset sorted from them (not recorded which). The receptor set was obtained from an adult woman who had mild COVID-19 (a few samples of this study predate the infection). Cell type and time point are not known. Both conserved end residues are part of each CDR3. D genes are given only for firm matches. Clone size is given for some rows only: seen once, a few or many times, or a class if the clone is expanded.

>few|TRBD1|TRBV12-3/TRBV12-4|TRBJ1-1
CASSLKGAMEAFF
TGTGCCAGCAGTTTAAAGGGGGCGATGGAAGCTTTCTTT
>many|-|TRBV24-1|TRBJ1-5
CATSDLGQPQHF
TGTGCCACCAGTGATTTGGGTCAGCCCCAGCATTTT
>-|TRBD1|TRBV20-1|TRBJ1-5
CSASDRGIQPQHF
TGCAGTGCTAGTGACAGGGGTATTCAGCCCCAGCATTTT
>few|TRBD2|TRBV5-1|TRBJ2-1
CASSKLAGGPNEQFF
TGCGCCAGCAGCAAATTAGCGGGGGGCCCTAATGAGCAGTTCTTC
>-|TRBD2|TRBV11-1|TRBJ2-3
CASSTRREYPDTQYF
TGTGCCAGCAGCACCCGGCGGGAGTACCCAGATACGCAGTATTTT
>-|TRBD1|TRBV20-1|TRBJ2-3
CSARAKGQGTGYTQYF
TGCAGTGCTAGGGCCAAGGGACAGGGGACAGGGTATACGCAGTATTTT
>-|-|TRBV23-1|TRBJ2-1
CASSTKDRSSYNEQFF
TGCGCCAGCAGTACCAAAGACAGGTCTTCCTACAATGAGCAGTTCTTC
>-|TRBD1|TRBV7-9|TRBJ2-5
CASSPQQGAEETQYF
TGTGCCAGCAGCCCGCAACAGGGGGCCGAAGAGACCCAGTACTTC
>-|TRBD1|TRBV5-1|TRBJ1-4
CASSGTDEKLFF
TGCGCCAGCAGCGGGACAGATGAAAAACTGTTTTTT
>many|TRBD1|TRBV5-1|TRBJ1-1
CASSSLSFGRGQNTEAFF
TGCGCCAGCAGCTCCTTGTCCTTTGGGAGGGGGCAGAACACTGAAGCTTTCTTT
>few|-|TRBV18|TRBJ1-2
CASSPEGGVYGYTF
TGTGCCAGCTCACCCGAGGGAGGCGTCTATGGCTACACCTTC
>few|-|TRBV5-6|TRBJ1-5
CASSLYPGNQPQHF
TGTGCCAGCAGCTTGTACCCGGGGAACCAGCCCCAGCATTTT
>few|-|TRBV25-1|TRBJ1-1
CASRRDALNTEAFF
TGTGCCAGCAGGAGGGACGCTCTGAACACTGAAGCTTTCTTT
>few|-|TRBV11-3|TRBJ1-1
CASSSAGPPAEAFF
TGTGCCAGCAGCTCCGCCGGGCCTCCCGCTGAAGCTTTCTTT
>-|-|TRBV18|TRBJ2-7
CASSPAQRSYEQYF
TGTGCCAGCTCACCAGCACAGCGGTCCTACGAGCAGTACTTC
>few|-|TRBV20-1|TRBJ2-7
CSASGSGDEQYF
TGCAGTGCCAGTGGGTCCGGGGACGAGCAGTACTTC
>few|TRBD1|TRBV5-1|TRBJ2-7
CASSLDRGYGEQYF
TGCGCCAGCAGCTTGGACAGGGGATATGGCGAGCAGTACTTC
>-|TRBD1|TRBV20-1|TRBJ1-2
CSASLTGGSSDGYTF
TGCAGTGCTAGCCTTACAGGGGGAAGTAGCGATGGCTACACCTTC
>-|-|TRBV6-6|TRBJ1-1
CASSTQGFRNTEAFF
TGTGCCAGCAGCACTCAGGGGTTTCGGAACACTGAAGCTTTCTTT
>-|TRBD2|TRBV29-1|TRBJ2-1
CSVPISGGGYNEQFF
TGCAGCGTTCCTATTAGCGGGGGGGGTTACAATGAGCAGTTCTTC
>many|TRBD2|TRBV29-1|TRBJ2-7
CSAGTSGRYEQYF
TGCAGCGCTGGGACTAGCGGGAGGTACGAGCAGTACTTC
>few|TRBD2|TRBV7-9|TRBJ2-1
CASSSHLAVPEQFF
TGTGCCAGCAGCTCCCATCTAGCGGTCCCTGAGCAGTTCTTC
>few|-|TRBV2|TRBJ1-3
CASRKDSSSGNTIYF
TGTGCCAGCAGGAAGGACAGTAGCTCTGGAAACACCATATATTTT
>once|TRBD1|TRBV14|TRBJ2-5
CASSPRQGRETQYF
TGTGCCAGCAGCCCTCGACAGGGACGGGAGACCCAGTACTTC
>-|TRBD1|TRBV7-8|TRBJ2-3
CASSPQRTGAPRNTQYF
TGTGCCAGCAGCCCGCAGAGGACAGGGGCCCCCAGGAATACGCAGTATTTT
>-|-|TRBV7-9|TRBJ1-3
CASSWAGGSGNTIYF
TGTGCCAGCAGCTGGGCAGGCGGCTCTGGAAACACCATATATTTT
>-|-|TRBV20-1|TRBJ2-5
CSARGLVAVRETQYF
TGCAGTGCTAGAGGACTGGTGGCGGTGCGAGAGACCCAGTACTTC
>-|TRBD1|TRBV7-9|TRBJ1-2
CAGKDEGQGIYGYTF
TGTGCCGGCAAAGACGAGGGACAGGGCATCTATGGCTACACCTTC
>-|TRBD1|TRBV6-4|TRBJ1-5
CASSPSGTGGRHHQPQHF
TGTGCCAGCAGTCCCTCCGGGACAGGGGGTCGGCACCATCAGCCCCAGCATTTT
>-|-|TRBV5-1|TRBJ1-1
CDSSQEGGTEAFF
TGCGACAGCAGCCAGGAGGGTGGCACTGAAGCTTTCTTT
>few|-|TRBV7-9|TRBJ2-3
CASTQRGVKDSHSTDTQYF
TGTGCCAGCACTCAGAGGGGGGTAAAAGATTCTCATAGCACAGATACGCAGTATTTT
>-|-|TRBV6-1|TRBJ2-7
CASYGAYEQYF
TGTGCCAGCTACGGGGCCTACGAGCAGTACTTC
>-|-|TRBV6-6|TRBJ1-1
CASSYSRVYLNTEAFF
TGTGCCAGCAGTTACTCGAGGGTCTACCTCAACACTGAAGCTTTCTTT
>few|TRBD1|TRBV5-4|TRBJ1-1
CASRKSSGDSPEAFF
TGTGCCAGCAGAAAATCCTCGGGGGACAGCCCTGAAGCTTTCTTT
>few|-|TRBV5-1|TRBJ1-2
CASSLRQLQWPYYGYTF
TGCGCCAGCAGCTTGCGACAGCTCCAATGGCCCTACTATGGCTACACCTTC
>-|TRBD2|TRBV7-6|TRBJ2-1
CASSLGAGGNNEQFF
TGTGCCAGCAGCTTAGGAGCGGGAGGGAACAATGAGCAGTTCTTC
>-|TRBD2|TRBV6-2/TRBV6-3|TRBJ2-1
CASSYSTSGTFF
TGTGCCAGCAGTTACTCGACTAGCGGGACCTTCTTC
>few|TRBD1|TRBV7-2|TRBJ2-5
CASSHRGYGQETQYF
TGTGCCAGCAGCCACAGGGGATATGGCCAAGAGACCCAGTACTTC
>few|-|TRBV7-2|TRBJ2-6
CASSSQPSGANVLTF
TGTGCCAGCAGCTCTCAACCCTCTGGGGCCAACGTCCTGACTTTC
>-|-|TRBV12-3/TRBV12-4|TRBJ2-3
CASSLRQRGTDTQYF
TGTGCCAGCAGTCTACGACAGCGTGGCACAGATACGCAGTATTTT
>-|TRBD1|TRBV11-2|TRBJ1-2
CASSRDRDSYGYTF
TGTGCCAGCAGCAGGGACAGGGATAGCTATGGCTACACCTTC
>-|-|TRBV25-1|TRBJ1-6
CASSAAAGSPLHF
TGTGCCAGCAGTGCTGCCGCGGGTTCACCCCTCCACTTT
>-|TRBD2|TRBV29-1|TRBJ2-1
CSVLSGRTYEQFF
TGCAGCGTTTTAAGCGGGAGAACGTATGAGCAGTTCTTC
>few|-|TRBV6-5|TRBJ2-3
CASWGADTQYF
TGTGCCTCTTGGGGGGCGGATACGCAGTATTTT
>-|-|TRBV19|TRBJ2-5
CASSMDSGETQYF
TGTGCCAGTAGTATGGACAGTGGGGAGACCCAGTACTTC
>few|TRBD2|TRBV6-2/TRBV6-3|TRBJ2-3
CASKELAGAEAQYF
TGTGCCAGCAAGGAACTAGCGGGAGCCGAGGCGCAGTATTTT
>few|TRBD2|TRBV18|TRBJ2-5
CASSPRNGAGSQETQYF
TGTGCCAGCTCACCAAGAAACGGAGCGGGGAGCCAAGAGACCCAGTACTTC
>-|-|TRBV5-1|TRBJ1-2
CASSWGGGNYGYTF
TGCGCCAGCAGCTGGGGTGGTGGAAACTATGGCTACACCTTC
>few|-|TRBV6-5|TRBJ2-3
CASSYSTGVQREYF
TGTGCCAGCAGTTACTCGACGGGAGTCCAAAGGGAGTATTTT
>few|TRBD1|TRBV10-3|TRBJ2-1
CAISEGDRGINEQFF
TGTGCCATCAGTGAGGGGGACAGGGGGATCAATGAGCAGTTCTTC
>few|-|TRBV7-7|TRBJ2-2
CASRGASNTGELFF
TGTGCCTCCAGGGGGGCCTCGAACACCGGGGAGCTGTTTTTT
>-|-|TRBV29-1|TRBJ1-1
CSVDPGRGGRAFF
TGCAGCGTTGACCCGGGACGGGGAGGGCGAGCTTTCTTT
>few|TRBD1|TRBV30|TRBJ2-5
CAWSRGQGAILETQYF
TGTGCCTGGAGCCGGGGACAGGGGGCGATTCTGGAGACCCAGTACTTC